This TCR beta chain was identified in a study of blood T cell repertoires in COVID-19. Across the study: Collection of acute and convalescent COVID-19 samples took place in the United States, Italy and Spain.

The germline gives CDR1 LGHDT, CDR2 YNNKEL (reference sequence). The V and J ends lost 4 bases and 1 base respectively, with 7 bases between them. The CDR3 consists of 13 residues. Measured with immunoSEQ multiplex PCR; TCRdb has only the in-frame clones, and not every one. The profile covers 80,000 to 100,000 clones, with approximately 79% appearing a single time and roughly 15% taken by the ten largest. Input material: peripheral blood. The clonotype was recovered from a woman aged 80 or over with active or convalescent COVID-19. The chain links TRBV3-1 (or the pseudogene TRBV3-2) to TRBJ2-5, with no clear D. The chain's CDR3 is CASSRSSQETQYF. In DNA form, the CDR3 reads TGTGCCAGCAGCCGGAGCTCCCAAGAGACCCAGTACTTC.